The rows below give T cell receptor beta chains drawn from one sample of a study of Ad26.COV2.S vaccination and SARS-CoV-2 variants. Generated by immunoSEQ multiplex PCR, the TCRdb table keeps only in-frame clones and is missing some. The sample yields about 680,000 clones, about 89% seen once. The sample here was peripheral blood, taken in a trial of Ad26.COV2.S vaccine versus placebo. The origin of the receptors is a person between 18 and 65 years old who received the Ad26.COV2.S COVID-19 vaccine or a placebo. Each CDR3 is given with its conserved first and last residue. The order of the fields is CDR3 protein, CDR3 DNA, clone size, D gene, V gene, J gene. A D gene is named only where the DNA matches it firmly. Where a row states a size, it is once, few, many or the class of an expanded clone; other rows omit it.

CDR3aa: CASRTAYGYTF
CDR3nt: TGTGCCAGTCGGACAGCCTATGGCTACACCTTC
abundance: -
d_gene: -
v_gene: TRBV19
j_gene: TRBJ1-2

CDR3aa: CASSPRQGFEKLFF
CDR3nt: TGTGCCAGCTCACCACGACAGGGGTTTGAAAAACTGTTTTTT
abundance: -
d_gene: TRBD1
v_gene: TRBV18
j_gene: TRBJ1-4

CDR3aa: CSALRPPPMNTEAFF
CDR3nt: TGCAGCGCTCTAAGGCCCCCTCCAATGAACACTGAAGCTTTCTTT
abundance: -
d_gene: -
v_gene: TRBV29-1
j_gene: TRBJ1-1

CDR3aa: CAWSVMRSSYNSPLHF
CDR3nt: TGTGCCTGGAGTGTTATGAGGAGCTCCTATAATTCACCCCTCCACTTT
abundance: -
d_gene: -
v_gene: TRBV30
j_gene: TRBJ1-6

CDR3aa: CASSQDSSYGYTF
CDR3nt: TGTGCCAGCAGCCAAGATAGCTCCTATGGCTACACCTTC
abundance: -
d_gene: -
v_gene: TRBV3-1/TRBV3-2
j_gene: TRBJ1-2

CDR3aa: CASTYSGLNEQFF
CDR3nt: TGTGCCAGTACATATTCGGGTTTGAATGAGCAGTTCTTC
abundance: -
d_gene: -
v_gene: TRBV19
j_gene: TRBJ2-1

CDR3aa: CASKGTSGIRYNEQFF
CDR3nt: TGCGCCAGCAAAGGGACTAGCGGGATTAGGTACAATGAGCAGTTCTTC
abundance: -
d_gene: TRBD2
v_gene: TRBV10-2
j_gene: TRBJ2-1

CDR3aa: CASSFVQGPLNIQYF
CDR3nt: TGTGCCAGCAGCTTCGTACAGGGTCCCTTAAACATTCAGTACTTC
abundance: -
d_gene: -
v_gene: TRBV7-9
j_gene: TRBJ2-4

CDR3aa: CASSVWGSATNEKLFF
CDR3nt: TGTGCCAGCAGCGTTTGGGGGAGTGCAACTAATGAAAAACTGTTTTTT
abundance: -
d_gene: -
v_gene: TRBV21-1
j_gene: TRBJ1-4

CDR3aa: CASSAYLAGAPLKQYF
CDR3nt: TGTGCCAGCAGTGCCTACCTAGCGGGGGCACCTTTAAAGCAGTACTTC
abundance: -
d_gene: TRBD2
v_gene: TRBV27
j_gene: TRBJ2-7

CDR3aa: CASTDSSYEQYF
CDR3nt: TGTGCCAGCACGGACAGCTCCTACGAGCAGTACTTC
abundance: -
d_gene: -
v_gene: TRBV2
j_gene: TRBJ2-7

CDR3aa: CASSPPGRDFYNEQFF
CDR3nt: TGTGCCAGCAGTCCACCGGGGCGGGATTTCTACAATGAGCAGTTCTTC
abundance: -
d_gene: -
v_gene: TRBV27
j_gene: TRBJ2-1

CDR3aa: CASSLNNNSPLHF
CDR3nt: TGTGCCAGCTCACTAAATAATAATTCACCCCTCCACTTT
abundance: -
d_gene: -
v_gene: TRBV18
j_gene: TRBJ1-6

CDR3aa: CASSIGTGMNTEAFF
CDR3nt: TGTGCCAGTAGTATCGGGACGGGGATGAACACTGAAGCTTTCTTT
abundance: -
d_gene: -
v_gene: TRBV19
j_gene: TRBJ1-1

CDR3aa: CATSDGSRYNEQFF
CDR3nt: TGTGCCACCAGTGACGGGAGCAGGTACAATGAGCAGTTCTTC
abundance: few
d_gene: -
v_gene: TRBV24-1
j_gene: TRBJ2-1

CDR3aa: CASTRRRCPYEQYF
CDR3nt: TGTGCCAGCACCCGTAGAAGGTGTCCCTACGAGCAGTACTTC
abundance: -
d_gene: -
v_gene: TRBV6-4
j_gene: TRBJ2-7

CDR3aa: CASSEAGNYGYTF
CDR3nt: TGTGCCAGCAGTGAGGCGGGTAACTATGGCTACACCTTC
abundance: -
d_gene: -
v_gene: TRBV25-1
j_gene: TRBJ1-2

CDR3aa: CASSRDSGGEKLFF
CDR3nt: TGCGCCAGCAGCCGGGACAGTGGGGGGGAAAAACTGTTTTTT
abundance: -
d_gene: TRBD1
v_gene: TRBV5-1
j_gene: TRBJ1-4

CDR3aa: CASSVVAGTYEQYF
CDR3nt: TGTGCCAGCAGCGTAGTCGCAGGGACCTACGAGCAGTACTTC
abundance: once
d_gene: -
v_gene: TRBV9
j_gene: TRBJ2-7

CDR3aa: CASSQPFGPSYRPNTGELFF
CDR3nt: TGTGCCAGCAGCCAACCCTTTGGACCCAGCTACCGACCGAACACCGGGGAGCTGTTTTTT
abundance: -
d_gene: -
v_gene: TRBV3-1/TRBV3-2
j_gene: TRBJ2-2

CDR3aa: CATSRGHNSPLHF
CDR3nt: TGTGCCACCAGCAGGGGGCACAATTCACCCCTCCACTTT
abundance: -
d_gene: -
v_gene: TRBV15
j_gene: TRBJ1-6

CDR3aa: CASSYGGFSGNTIYF
CDR3nt: TGTGCCAGCAGTTACGGGGGTTTCTCTGGAAACACCATATATTTT
abundance: -
d_gene: -
v_gene: TRBV6-5
j_gene: TRBJ1-3

CDR3aa: CASTLGGLGQPQHF
CDR3nt: TGTGCCAGTACCCTCGGAGGTTTGGGTCAGCCCCAGCATTTT
abundance: -
d_gene: -
v_gene: TRBV19
j_gene: TRBJ1-5

CDR3aa: CASSLASGNGNTIYF
CDR3nt: TGTGCCAGCTCTCTTGCTTCAGGGAATGGAAACACCATATATTTT
abundance: -
d_gene: -
v_gene: TRBV18
j_gene: TRBJ1-3

CDR3aa: CASSRTPQAAEQYF
CDR3nt: TGTGCCAGCAGCCGAACTCCCCAGGCGGCCGAGCAGTACTTC
abundance: -
d_gene: -
v_gene: TRBV3-1/TRBV3-2
j_gene: TRBJ2-7

CDR3aa: CASKDRSYEQYF
CDR3nt: TGCGCCAGCAAAGACAGGTCCTACGAGCAGTACTTC
abundance: -
d_gene: -
v_gene: TRBV10-2
j_gene: TRBJ2-7

CDR3aa: CASSHLSRELFF
CDR3nt: TGTGCCAGCAGCCACCTCTCCCGGGAGCTGTTTTTT
abundance: -
d_gene: -
v_gene: TRBV3-1/TRBV3-2
j_gene: TRBJ2-2

CDR3aa: CASSISTVGYTF
CDR3nt: TGTGCCAGTAGTATCTCGACAGTCGGCTACACCTTC
abundance: -
d_gene: -
v_gene: TRBV19
j_gene: TRBJ1-2

CDR3aa: CASSIWGSPQGISYNEQFF
CDR3nt: TGTGCCAGTAGTATCTGGGGATCACCTCAGGGGATATCATACAATGAGCAGTTCTTC
abundance: -
d_gene: -
v_gene: TRBV19
j_gene: TRBJ2-1

CDR3aa: CASQGSGTDTQYF
CDR3nt: TGTGCCAGCCAGGGGTCAGGCACAGATACGCAGTATTTT
abundance: -
d_gene: -
v_gene: TRBV12-3/TRBV12-4
j_gene: TRBJ2-3

CDR3aa: CASSLVAGGNTIYF
CDR3nt: TGTGCCAGCAGCTTAGTGGCAGGGGGTAACACCATATATTTT
abundance: few
d_gene: TRBD1
v_gene: TRBV11-2
j_gene: TRBJ1-3

CDR3aa: CASSLGPASPLHF
CDR3nt: TGTGCCAGCTCACTTGGACCGGCTTCACCCCTCCACTTT
abundance: -
d_gene: -
v_gene: TRBV18
j_gene: TRBJ1-6

CDR3aa: CASSGRGRQNTEAFF
CDR3nt: TGTGCCAGCAGCGGCCGGGGGCGACAGAACACTGAAGCTTTCTTT
abundance: -
d_gene: -
v_gene: TRBV14
j_gene: TRBJ1-1

CDR3aa: CASSSGPWGSGGYTF
CDR3nt: TGTGCCAGCAGTTCGGGGCCGTGGGGATCCGGGGGCTACACCTTC
abundance: once
d_gene: -
v_gene: TRBV27
j_gene: TRBJ1-2

CDR3aa: CATSADWSYEQYF
CDR3nt: TGTGCCACCTCAGCGGACTGGTCCTACGAGCAGTACTTC
abundance: -
d_gene: -
v_gene: TRBV19
j_gene: TRBJ2-7

CDR3aa: CASSALGGSPDRRSPLHF
CDR3nt: TGTGCCAGCAGCGCCTTAGGGGGGTCCCCGGACAGACGGTCACCCCTCCACTTT
abundance: -
d_gene: -
v_gene: TRBV7-9
j_gene: TRBJ1-6

CDR3aa: CASSLDSLFNTEAFF
CDR3nt: TGTGCCAGCAGCTTAGACAGCCTCTTTAACACTGAAGCTTTCTTT
abundance: -
d_gene: -
v_gene: TRBV7-9
j_gene: TRBJ1-1

CDR3aa: CASSQELAKNIQYF
CDR3nt: TGCGCCAGCAGCCAAGAGTTAGCCAAAAACATTCAGTACTTC
abundance: -
d_gene: -
v_gene: TRBV4-3
j_gene: TRBJ2-4

CDR3aa: CASSNSNQPQHF
CDR3nt: TGTGCCAGCTCAAATAGCAATCAGCCCCAGCATTTT
abundance: once
d_gene: -
v_gene: TRBV18
j_gene: TRBJ1-5

CDR3aa: CAIGNSTTVATNEKLFF
CDR3nt: TGTGCAATCGGAAACTCCACGACGGTTGCAACTAATGAAAAACTGTTTTTT
abundance: -
d_gene: -
v_gene: TRBV30
j_gene: TRBJ1-4

CDR3aa: CASSQRAGTEAFF
CDR3nt: TGTGCCAGCAGCCAAAGGGCGGGGACTGAAGCTTTCTTT
abundance: -
d_gene: -
v_gene: TRBV12-3/TRBV12-4
j_gene: TRBJ1-1

CDR3aa: CASSQDRSEGRIGELFF
CDR3nt: TGTGCCAGCAGCCAAGATCGGTCGGAGGGGAGAATCGGGGAGCTGTTTTTT
abundance: -
d_gene: -
v_gene: TRBV3-1/TRBV3-2
j_gene: TRBJ2-2

CDR3aa: CASIGTSGRVTGELFF
CDR3nt: TGTGCCAGCATCGGGACTAGCGGGAGGGTTACCGGGGAGCTGTTTTTT
abundance: -
d_gene: TRBD2
v_gene: TRBV3-1/TRBV3-2
j_gene: TRBJ2-2

CDR3aa: CASSLGSSGSTSTDTQYF
CDR3nt: TGTGCCAGCAGCTTAGGGTCTAGCGGGAGTACTAGCACAGATACGCAGTATTTT
abundance: -
d_gene: TRBD2
v_gene: TRBV7-9
j_gene: TRBJ2-3

CDR3aa: CASSTGTSGNLYEQYF
CDR3nt: TGCGCCAGCAGCACCGGGACTAGCGGAAATCTCTACGAGCAGTACTTC
abundance: -
d_gene: TRBD2
v_gene: TRBV5-1
j_gene: TRBJ2-7

CDR3aa: CASSEGTGASGDARNTEAFF
CDR3nt: TGCGCCAGCAGTGAGGGGACAGGGGCGTCGGGGGATGCAAGAAACACTGAAGCTTTCTTT
abundance: few
d_gene: TRBD1
v_gene: TRBV10-1
j_gene: TRBJ1-1